The 3 T cell receptor beta chains below were found in one sample sequenced in a study of response to subunit inactivated influenza vaccine. TCRdb analysed the RT-PCR reads with MiXCR anew, one entry per CDR3 protein. Of more than 400,000 distinct CDR3 sequences listed, 9.5% to 12% are singletons. Material: PBMCs from blood, obtained roughly 47 days after vaccination. The source is a man aged 50-59 years who received an inactivated influenza vaccine.

Only a few counts were recorded for this clonotype. The chain combines TRBV7-9 with TRBJ2-1, with D perhaps matching TRBD1 or TRBD2 (5 bases each). CDR3 length equals 12 residues. The V gene lost 3 bases and the J gene lost 7 bases, with 7 bases spanning the gap. Looked up from germline, CDR1 is SEHNR and CDR2 is FQNEAQ (reference sequence). CDR3 region: CASSFEGNEQFF. CDR3 coding DNA: TGTGCCAGCAGCTTCGAGGGGAATGAGCAGTTCTTC.

V usage is TRBV5-6 and J usage is TRBJ1-2, with a possible D match to TRBD1 (5 bases). This CDR3 is 13 amino acids long. Trimming stripped 2 bases from V and 2 bases from J, with 7 bases between. CDR1 and CDR2 (germline): SGHDT, YYEEEE. The CDR3 here is CASSFPGNYGYTF. Written as DNA, the CDR3 is TGTGCCAGCAGCTTCCCAGGGAACTATGGCTACACCTTC.

This clonotype was seen more than once but under ten times. This chain connects TRBV6-6 to TRBJ1-5; no reliable D call. The CDR3 covers 13 residues. V shed 0 bases and J shed 3 bases, with 3 bases lying between them. Germline lookup yields CDR1 MNHNY and CDR2 SVGAGI (reference sequence). The CDR3 coding sequence is TGTGCCAGCAGTTACTCGGACAATCAGCCCCAGCATTTT. Translating gives CASSYSDNQPQHF.